Following are 18 T cell receptor beta chains from one sample sequenced in a study of blood T cell repertoires in COVID-19. Profiling relied on immunoSEQ multiplex PCR, and the TCRdb table lists in-frame clones only, not all of them. The data hold 240,000 or so clones, with approximately 88% observed a single time. The sample comprised peripheral blood. These receptors all come from a woman aged 30 to 39 with acute or convalescent COVID-19.

The V call is TRBV6-1, the J call TRBJ1-1; D may be TRBD1 (5 bases). V lost 3 bases and J 4 bases, leaving 12 bases between the germline ends. Looked up from germline, CDR1 is MNHNS and CDR2 is SASEGT. The CDR3 loop spans 14 amino acids. The CDR3 region is CASSDRRGSTEAFF. The CDR3 coding sequence is TGTGCCAGCAGTGATCGTAGGGGTAGCACTGAAGCTTTCTTT.

The V gene is TRBV6-2 or TRBV6-3, the J gene TRBJ2-4, with D maybe TRBD2 (6 bases). The CDR3 runs to 17 residues. CDR1 and CDR2 from the germline V gene are MNHEY and SVGEGT. Trimming cost V 6 bases and J 7 bases, with 25 bases left between them. This CDR3 is CASSSFGRGSYGNIQYF. In DNA form, the CDR3 reads TGTGCCAGCAGCTCCTTTGGGCGGGGATCTTACGGCAACATTCAGTACTTC.

The V and J genes are TRBV5-1 and TRBJ2-1; 7 bases are shared with TRBD2. This CDR3 is built from 14 residues. Per germline, CDR1 SGHRS and CDR2 YFSETQ. Losses at the gene ends were 5 bases for V and 2 bases for J; bases not matched to a gene: 4. CDR3 nucleotides: TGCGCCAGCAGGGGGCTAGCGGCCTACAATGAGCAGTTCTTC. As protein: CASRGLAAYNEQFF.

About this clone itself: The sample holds other DNA sequences that translate to the same CDR3. V is TRBV9 and J is TRBJ2-2; TRBD1 aligns across 10 bases. This CDR3 region has 15 residues. After removal of 3 bases from V and 5 bases from J, the junction contained 4 bases not matched to a gene. The germline CDR1 and CDR2 sequences are SGDLS and YYNGEE. CDR3 DNA: TGTGCCAGCAGCGCCGGACAGGGGGGGACCGGGGAGCTGTTTTTT. It specifies CASSAGQGGTGELFF.

CDR3 in DNA: TGTGCCAGCAGTTTGGGCAGTCTCTACGAGCAGTACTTC. Protein: CASSLGSLYEQYF. The chain carries TRBV12-3 or TRBV12-4 and TRBJ2-7; no reliable D call. V was cut by 3 bases and J by 3 bases, with 9 bases left in between. The CDR3 loop spans 13 amino acids.

The genes are TRBV9 and TRBJ1-4, with TRBD1 identical over 7 bases. V was clipped by 4 bases and J by 4 bases; unmatched bases: 10. The CDR3 extends over 16 amino acids. The V gene's germline CDR1 is SGDLS and CDR2 YYNGEE. The CDR3 loop reads CASSPRSGGNNEKLFF. In nucleotides, the CDR3 is TGTGCCAGCAGCCCACGGTCAGGGGGTAATAATGAAAAACTGTTTTTT.

J is TRBJ1-2 and V is TRBV7-2, with D hard to call. This CDR3 is 16 amino acids long. Trimming stripped 5 bases from V and 0 bases from J, with 16 bases between. Germline CDR1 reads SGHTA; CDR2 reads FQGNSA. The CDR3 sequence is CASSLVSTPANYGYTF. The DNA of the CDR3 is TGTGCCAGCAGCCTAGTTAGCACACCAGCTAACTATGGCTACACCTTC. Looking up the rest from reference TRBV7-2 and TRBJ1-2 gives the full variable domain: GAGVSQSPSNKVTEKGKDVELRCDPISGHTALYWYRQSLGQGLEFLIYFQGNSAPDKSGLPSDRFSAERTGGSVSTLTIQRTQQEDSAVYLCASSLVSTPANYGYTFGSGTRLTVV.

The genes are TRBV5-4 and TRBJ1-2, with TRBD1 identical over 8 bases. The CDR3 length is 13 residues. The germline gives CDR1 SGHNT, CDR2 YYREEE (reference sequence). Trimming at V came to 3 bases and at J to 7 bases, leaving 5 bases not matched to a gene. CDR3 sequence (DNA): TGTGCCAGCAGCTCCGGACAGGGCTTTGGCTACACCTTC. Its translation is CASSSGQGFGYTF.

This sequence joins TRBV7-9 and TRBJ1-1, with a possible D match to TRBD1 (5 bases). CDR3 size: 13 residues. The V and J ends lost 6 bases and 10 bases respectively, with 18 bases between them. Germline assignment: CDR1 SEHNR and CDR2 FQNEAQ (reference sequence). For the CDR3, the DNA is TGTGCCAGCAGTTTCCGGGACCCCGGGGGAGCTTTCTTT. It is translated as CASSFRDPGGAFF.

V is TRBV27 and J is TRBJ1-6; 7 positions agree with TRBD1. The ends lost 5 bases at V and 1 base at J; junction bases unmatched: 8. This CDR3 region has 17 residues. Germline-derived CDR1 and CDR2 are MNHEY and SMNVEV (reference sequence). Here the CDR3 DNA reads TGTGCCAGCAGTCCTAGACAGGGTGCGTCCTATAATTCACCCCTCCACTTT. This translates into CASSPRQGASYNSPLHF.

The chain recombines TRBV7-2 with TRBJ1-1, with 9 bases lining up with TRBD1. After removal of 4 bases from V and 0 bases from J, the junction contained 6 bases not matched to a gene. This CDR3 is 16 amino acids long. Germline V CDR1 and CDR2: SGHTA, FQGNSA. The CDR3 here is CASSSPDRGLNTEAFF. CDR3 DNA: TGTGCCAGCAGCTCCCCGGACAGGGGATTGAACACTGAAGCTTTCTTT.

The chain links TRBV24-1 to TRBJ2-5, with 10 nucleotides matching TRBD2. Trimming removed 9 bases from V and 4 bases from J; junction bases left unmatched: 10. Germline CDR1 KGHDR, CDR2 SFDVKD. The CDR3 covers 15 residues. This CDR3 reads CATGSASGSLETQYF. The DNA for the CDR3 is TGTGCCACCGGCTCGGCTAGCGGGAGTCTAGAGACCCAGTACTTC.

This chain links TRBV19 with TRBJ2-5; TRBD1 matches at 7 bases. V lost 5 bases, J lost 4 bases, and 13 bases stayed unmatched. From germline, CDR1 is LNHDA and CDR2 SQIVND (reference sequence). The CDR3 has 16 residues. The CDR3 reads CASSDTRDRRVETQYF. CDR3 in DNA: TGTGCCAGTAGTGACACCCGGGACAGAAGGGTAGAGACCCAGTACTTC.

The chain uses TRBV7-8 and TRBJ1-4, with D unclear. Trimming took off 5 bases at V and 4 bases at J, with 11 bases between the two ends. Germline-derived CDR1 and CDR2 are SGHVS and FQNEAQ. The CDR3 runs 14 residues. The CDR3 DNA sequence: TGTGCCAGCAGCCTTGAGGTGCATAATGAAAAACTGTTTTTT. Its protein product is CASSLEVHNEKLFF.

CDR3 coding DNA: TGTGCCAGCAGCTTAGGGACTAGCGGGAGCAATGAGCAGTTCTTC. Encoded protein: CASSLGTSGSNEQFF. This chain joins TRBV7-2 and TRBJ2-1; TRBD2 aligns across 13 bases. CDR1 is SGHTA, CDR2 FQGNSA, per germline. Trimming at V came to 1 base and at J to 6 bases, leaving 0 bases not matched to a gene. The CDR3 consists of 15 residues.

The CDR3 nucleotides read TGTGCCAGCAGTGCCGCTAGCGATGAGCAGTTCTTC. Translated: CASSAASDEQFF. The chain uses TRBV2 and TRBJ2-1; tentatively, D is TRBD2 (6 bases). CDR1 and CDR2 (germline): SNHLY, FYNNEI. This CDR3 is 12 amino acids long. Trimming removed 4 bases from V and 8 bases from J, with 9 bases in between. Using reference TRBV2 and TRBJ2-1 for the parts outside the CDR3, the full variable domain is EPEVTQTPSHQVTQMGQEVILRCVPISNHLYFYWYRQILGQKVEFLVSFYNNEISEKSEIFDDQFSVERPDGSNFTLKIRSTKLEDSAMYFCASSAASDEQFFGPGTRLTVL.

The chain has TRBV5-4 and TRBJ2-3; TRBD2 matches at 11 bases. With V trimmed by 4 bases and J by 2 bases, 3 bases remained unmatched. CDR3 length equals 15 residues. Per the germline V gene, CDR1 is SGHNT and CDR2 is YYREEE (reference sequence). In nucleotides, the CDR3 is TGTGCCAGCAGCCTTAGCGGGAGGGACACAGATACGCAGTATTTT. Encoded protein: CASSLSGRDTDTQYF.

The chain is built from TRBV6-5 and TRBJ1-1, with TRBD1 as a possible D gene (5 bases). This CDR3 is built from 13 residues. V was shortened by 2 bases and J by 1 base, with 5 bases between the two germline ends. CDR1 MNHEY and CDR2 SVGAGI come from the germline V gene. The CDR3 DNA reads as TGTGCCAGCAGTTACACAGGGAACACTGAAGCTTTCTTT. Its translation is CASSYTGNTEAFF.